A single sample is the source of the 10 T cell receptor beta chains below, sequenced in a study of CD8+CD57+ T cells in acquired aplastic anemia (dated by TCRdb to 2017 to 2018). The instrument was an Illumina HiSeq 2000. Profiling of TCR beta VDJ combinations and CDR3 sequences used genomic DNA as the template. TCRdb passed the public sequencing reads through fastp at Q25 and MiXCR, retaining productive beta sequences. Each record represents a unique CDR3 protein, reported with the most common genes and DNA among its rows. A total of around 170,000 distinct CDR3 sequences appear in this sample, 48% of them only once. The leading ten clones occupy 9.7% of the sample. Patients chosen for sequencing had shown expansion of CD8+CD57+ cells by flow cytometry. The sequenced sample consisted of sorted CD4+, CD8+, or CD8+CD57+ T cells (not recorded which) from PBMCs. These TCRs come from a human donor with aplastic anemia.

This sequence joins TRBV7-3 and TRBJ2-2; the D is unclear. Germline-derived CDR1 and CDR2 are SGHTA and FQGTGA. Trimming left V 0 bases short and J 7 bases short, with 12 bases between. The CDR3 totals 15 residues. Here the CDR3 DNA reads TGTGCCAGCAGCTTAACAGGCCTAAGGAGCGGGGAGCTGTTTTTT. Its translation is CASSLTGLRSGELFF.

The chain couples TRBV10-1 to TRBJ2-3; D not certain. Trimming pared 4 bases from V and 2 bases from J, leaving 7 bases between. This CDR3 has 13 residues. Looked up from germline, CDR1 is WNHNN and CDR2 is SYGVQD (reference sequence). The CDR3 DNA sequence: TGCGCCAGCAGTGGATATATCACAGATACGCAGTATTTT. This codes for CASSGYITDTQYF.

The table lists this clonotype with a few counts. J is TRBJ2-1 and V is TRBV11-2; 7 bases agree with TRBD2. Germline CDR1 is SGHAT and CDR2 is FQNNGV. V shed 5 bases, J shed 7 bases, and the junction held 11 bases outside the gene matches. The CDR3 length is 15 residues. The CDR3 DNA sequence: TGTGCCAGCAGCGAGTCCCGGGAGGTTCCGAATGAGCAGTTCTTC. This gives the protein CASSESREVPNEQFF.

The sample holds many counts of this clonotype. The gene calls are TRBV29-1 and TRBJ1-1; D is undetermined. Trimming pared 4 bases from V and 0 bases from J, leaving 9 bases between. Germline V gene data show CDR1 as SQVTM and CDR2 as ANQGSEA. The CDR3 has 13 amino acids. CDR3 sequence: CSVGRQLNTEAFF. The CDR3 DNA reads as TGCAGCGTTGGAAGGCAGCTGAACACTGAAGCTTTCTTT.

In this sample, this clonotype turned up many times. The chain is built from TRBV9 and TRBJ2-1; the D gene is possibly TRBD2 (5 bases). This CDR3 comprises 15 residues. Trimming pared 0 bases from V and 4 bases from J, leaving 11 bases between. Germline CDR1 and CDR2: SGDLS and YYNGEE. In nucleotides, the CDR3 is TGTGCCAGCAGCGTAGGAGGAGGACCTTACAATGAGCAGTTCTTC. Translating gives CASSVGGGPYNEQFF.

The CDR3 bases are TGTGCCAGTAGTATTAGTTCCGGGGAGCTGTTTTTT. This encodes CASSISSGELFF. The rearrangement links TRBV19 to TRBJ2-2; D unresolved. This CDR3 contains 12 residues. Germline lookup yields CDR1 LNHDA and CDR2 SQIVND (reference sequence). V dropped 3 bases and J dropped 6 bases, with 5 bases sitting between them.

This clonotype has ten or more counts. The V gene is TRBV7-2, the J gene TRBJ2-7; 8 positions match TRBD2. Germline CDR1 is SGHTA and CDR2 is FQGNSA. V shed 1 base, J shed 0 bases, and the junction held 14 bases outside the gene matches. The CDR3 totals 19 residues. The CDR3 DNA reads TGTGCCAGCAGCTTAGGGGAAAGGACTAGCCGGAGGAGCTCCTACGAGCAGTACTTC. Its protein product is CASSLGERTSRRSSYEQYF.

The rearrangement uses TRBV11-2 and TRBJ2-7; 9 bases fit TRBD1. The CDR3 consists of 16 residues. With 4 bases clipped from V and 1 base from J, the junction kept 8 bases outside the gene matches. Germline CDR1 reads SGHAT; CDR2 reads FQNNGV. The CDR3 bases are TGTGCCAGCAGCTCGTCCTCCGGGACAGGGTCCTACGAGCAGTACTTC. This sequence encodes CASSSSSGTGSYEQYF.

CDR3 DNA: TGTGCCAGCAGCTTATACAGGGGGCCGACAGATACGCAGTATTTT. Amino acid sequence: CASSLYRGPTDTQYF. This chain joins TRBV11-2 and TRBJ2-3; 9 bases line up with TRBD1. V trimming: 2 bases; J trimming: 3 bases; junction bases outside the gene matches: 3. CDR1 SGHAT and CDR2 FQNNGV come from the germline V gene. The CDR3 is made up of 15 amino acids.

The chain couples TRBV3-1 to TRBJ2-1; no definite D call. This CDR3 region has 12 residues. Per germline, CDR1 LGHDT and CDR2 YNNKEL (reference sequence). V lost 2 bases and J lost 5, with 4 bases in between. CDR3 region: CASSQTDNEQFF. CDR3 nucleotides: TGTGCCAGCAGCCAAACCGACAATGAGCAGTTCTTC.